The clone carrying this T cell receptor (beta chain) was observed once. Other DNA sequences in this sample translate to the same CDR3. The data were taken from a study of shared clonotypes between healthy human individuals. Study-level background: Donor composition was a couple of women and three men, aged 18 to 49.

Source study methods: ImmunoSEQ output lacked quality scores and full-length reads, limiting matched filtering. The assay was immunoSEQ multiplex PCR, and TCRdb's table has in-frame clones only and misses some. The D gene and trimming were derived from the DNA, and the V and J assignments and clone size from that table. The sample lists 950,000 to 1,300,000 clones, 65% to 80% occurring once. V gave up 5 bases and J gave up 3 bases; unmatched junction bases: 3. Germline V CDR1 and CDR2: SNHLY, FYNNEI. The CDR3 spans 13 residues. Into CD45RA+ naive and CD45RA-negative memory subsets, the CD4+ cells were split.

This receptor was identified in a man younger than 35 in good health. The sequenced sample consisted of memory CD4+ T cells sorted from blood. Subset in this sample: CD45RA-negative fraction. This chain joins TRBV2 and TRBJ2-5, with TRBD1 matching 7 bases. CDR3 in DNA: TGTGCCAGCAGTCGGGACAGAGAAGAGACCCAGTACTTC. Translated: CASSRDREETQYF. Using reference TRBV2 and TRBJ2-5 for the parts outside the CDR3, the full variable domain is EPEVTQTPSHQVTQMGQEVILRCVPISNHLYFYWYRQILGQKVEFLVSFYNNEISEKSEIFDDQFSVERPDGSNFTLKIRSTKLEDSAMYFCASSRDREETQYFGPGTRLLVL.